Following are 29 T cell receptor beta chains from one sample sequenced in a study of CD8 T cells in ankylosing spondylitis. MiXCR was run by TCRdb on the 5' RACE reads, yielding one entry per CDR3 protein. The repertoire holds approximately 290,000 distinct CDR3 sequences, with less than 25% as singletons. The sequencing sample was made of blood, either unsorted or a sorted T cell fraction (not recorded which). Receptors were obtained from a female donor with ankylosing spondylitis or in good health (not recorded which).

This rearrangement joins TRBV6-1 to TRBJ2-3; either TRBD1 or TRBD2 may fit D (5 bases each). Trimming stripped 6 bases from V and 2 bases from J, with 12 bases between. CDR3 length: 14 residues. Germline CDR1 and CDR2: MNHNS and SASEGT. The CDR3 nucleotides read TGTGCCAGCAGCGCCCCCGGGACCACAGATACGCAGTATTTT. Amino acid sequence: CASSAPGTTDTQYF.

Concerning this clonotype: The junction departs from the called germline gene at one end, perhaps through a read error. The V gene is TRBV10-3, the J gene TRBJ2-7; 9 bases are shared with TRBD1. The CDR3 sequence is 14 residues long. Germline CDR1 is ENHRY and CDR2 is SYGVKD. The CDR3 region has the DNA TGTACCATCAGCACTGGGACAGGGATCTACGAGCAGTACTTC. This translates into CTISTGTGIYEQYF.

Here the CDR3 DNA reads TGTGCCAGCAGCCTCAGTAGGGGGAGCGGATCACCCCTCCACTTT. The encoded protein is CASSLSRGSGSPLHF. The chain links TRBV7-2 to TRBJ1-6; a weak D match, TRBD1 (6 bases). CDR3 length equals 15 residues. Trimming removed 5 bases at V and 10 bases at J, with 18 bases between. Looked up from germline, CDR1 is SGHTA and CDR2 is FQGNSA.

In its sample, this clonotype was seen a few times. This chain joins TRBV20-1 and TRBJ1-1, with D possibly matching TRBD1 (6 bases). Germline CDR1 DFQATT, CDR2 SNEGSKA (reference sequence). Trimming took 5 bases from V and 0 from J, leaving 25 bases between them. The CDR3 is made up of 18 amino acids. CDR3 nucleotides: TGCAGTGCTGCGGACAGCTCTAGGGTGTCCCTCGTGAACACTGAAGCTTTCTTT. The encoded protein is CSAADSSRVSLVNTEAFF.

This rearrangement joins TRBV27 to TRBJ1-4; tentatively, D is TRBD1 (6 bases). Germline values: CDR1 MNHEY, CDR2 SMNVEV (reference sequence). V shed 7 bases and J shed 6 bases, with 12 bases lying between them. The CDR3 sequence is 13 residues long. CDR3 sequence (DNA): TGTGCCAGCATGGCACAGGGTTATGAAAAACTGTTTTTT. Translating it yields CASMAQGYEKLFF.

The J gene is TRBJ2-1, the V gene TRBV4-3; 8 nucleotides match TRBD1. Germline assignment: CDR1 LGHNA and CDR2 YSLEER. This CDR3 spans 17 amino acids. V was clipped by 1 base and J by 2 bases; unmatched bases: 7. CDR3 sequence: CASSQVQGALTYNEQFF. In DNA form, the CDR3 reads TGCGCCAGCAGCCAAGTTCAGGGGGCGCTAACCTACAATGAGCAGTTCTTC.

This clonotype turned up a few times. The CDR3 region has the DNA TGTGCCAGCAGCTTGGCCCCGACAGGGGGCAACAGAGATACGCAGTATTTT. Translated, it gives CASSLAPTGGNRDTQYF. This chain connects TRBV5-4 to TRBJ2-3, with TRBD1 matching over 10 bases. The J segment lost 5 bases and the V segment lost 0 bases, leaving 9 bases of the junction unmatched. CDR3 length equals 17 residues. Germline-derived CDR1 and CDR2 are SGHNT and YYREEE (reference sequence).

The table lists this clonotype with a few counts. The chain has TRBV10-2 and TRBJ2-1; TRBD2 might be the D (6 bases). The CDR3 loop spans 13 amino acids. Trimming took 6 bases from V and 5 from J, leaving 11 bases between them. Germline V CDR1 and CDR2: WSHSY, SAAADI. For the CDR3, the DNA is TGCGCCAGCAGGGGGACTGGCGACAATGAGCAGTTCTTC. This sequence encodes CASRGTGDNEQFF.

As DNA, the CDR3 is TGTGCCAGCAGCTACAGGGTAGGGGAGCAGTACTTC. Translating gives CASSYRVGEQYF. This chain connects TRBV7-6 to TRBJ2-7, with D maybe TRBD1 (6 bases). Trimming took off 4 bases at V and 7 bases at J, with 11 bases between the two ends. This CDR3 comprises 12 residues. The V gene's germline CDR1 is SGHVS and CDR2 FNYEAQ. Full variable domain (outside the CDR3, taken from reference TRBV7-6 and TRBJ2-7): GAGVSQSPRYKVTKRGQDVALRCDPISGHVSLYWYRQALGQGPEFLTYFNYEAQQDKSGLPNDRFSAERPEGSISTLTIQRTEQRDSAMYRCASSYRVGEQYFGPGTRLTVT.

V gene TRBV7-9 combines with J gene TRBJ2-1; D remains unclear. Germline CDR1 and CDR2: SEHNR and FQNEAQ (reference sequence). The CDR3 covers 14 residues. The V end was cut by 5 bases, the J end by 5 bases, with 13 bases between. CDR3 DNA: TGTGCCAGCAGCCTCGGACGGAATCACAATGAGCAGTTCTTC. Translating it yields CASSLGRNHNEQFF.

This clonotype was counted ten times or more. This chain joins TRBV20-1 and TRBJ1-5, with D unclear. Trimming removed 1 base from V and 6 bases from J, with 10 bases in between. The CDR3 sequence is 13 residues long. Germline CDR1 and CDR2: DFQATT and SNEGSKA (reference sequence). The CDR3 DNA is TGCAGTGCTAGAGTGGGGAAAGGTCAGCCCCAGCATTTT. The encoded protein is CSARVGKGQPQHF.

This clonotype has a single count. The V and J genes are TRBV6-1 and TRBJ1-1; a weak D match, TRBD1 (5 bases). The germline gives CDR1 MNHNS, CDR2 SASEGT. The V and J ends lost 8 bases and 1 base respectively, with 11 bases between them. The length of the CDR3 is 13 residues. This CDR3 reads CASLGRPNTEAFF. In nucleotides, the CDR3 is TGTGCCAGCTTGGGACGACCGAACACTGAAGCTTTCTTT.

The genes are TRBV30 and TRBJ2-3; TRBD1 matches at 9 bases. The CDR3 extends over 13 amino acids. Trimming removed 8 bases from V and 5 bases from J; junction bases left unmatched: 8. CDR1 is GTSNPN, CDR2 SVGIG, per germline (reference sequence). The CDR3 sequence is CALTGQGLDTQYF. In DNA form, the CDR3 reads TGTGCCCTGACGGGACAGGGTCTAGATACGCAGTATTTT.

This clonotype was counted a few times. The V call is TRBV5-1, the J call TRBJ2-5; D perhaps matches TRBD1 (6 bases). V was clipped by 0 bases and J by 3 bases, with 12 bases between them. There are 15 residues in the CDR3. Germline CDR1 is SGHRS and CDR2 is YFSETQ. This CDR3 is CASSLVAGAEETQYF. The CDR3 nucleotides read TGCGCCAGCAGCTTGGTGGCAGGGGCCGAAGAGACCCAGTACTTC.

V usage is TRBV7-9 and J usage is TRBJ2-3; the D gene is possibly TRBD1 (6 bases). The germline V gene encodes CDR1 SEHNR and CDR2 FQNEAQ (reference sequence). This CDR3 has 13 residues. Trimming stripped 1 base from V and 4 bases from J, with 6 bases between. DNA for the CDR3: TGTGCCAGCAGCTTAGAGGGGGCAGATACGCAGTATTTT. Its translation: CASSLEGADTQYF.

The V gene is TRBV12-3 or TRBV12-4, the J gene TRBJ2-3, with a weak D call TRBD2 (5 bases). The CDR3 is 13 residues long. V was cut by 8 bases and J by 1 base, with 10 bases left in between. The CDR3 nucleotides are TGTGCCAGCGAGGTGAGGGGCACAGATACGCAGTATTTT. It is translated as CASEVRGTDTQYF.

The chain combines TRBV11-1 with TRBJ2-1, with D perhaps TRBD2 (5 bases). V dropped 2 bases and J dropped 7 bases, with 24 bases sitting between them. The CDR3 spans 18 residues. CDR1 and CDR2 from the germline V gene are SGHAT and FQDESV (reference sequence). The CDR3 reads CASSLPTPSGRRGNEQFF. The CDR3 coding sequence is TGTGCCAGCAGCTTACCTACGCCTAGTGGGAGAAGAGGAAATGAGCAGTTCTTC.

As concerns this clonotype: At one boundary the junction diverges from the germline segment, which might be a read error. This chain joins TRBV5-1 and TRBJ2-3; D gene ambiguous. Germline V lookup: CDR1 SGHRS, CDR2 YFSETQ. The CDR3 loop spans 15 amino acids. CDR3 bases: TGCGCCAGCAGTAGTCCACATCCACGGGCCCCACGGCCCTCATTT. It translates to CASSSPHPRAPRPSF.

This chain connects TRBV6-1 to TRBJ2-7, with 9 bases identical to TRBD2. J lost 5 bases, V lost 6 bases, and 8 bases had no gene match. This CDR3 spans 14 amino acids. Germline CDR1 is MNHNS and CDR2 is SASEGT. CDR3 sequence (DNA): TGTGCCAGCAGGAGTAGCGGGAGCACCCACGAGCAGTACTTC. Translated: CASRSSGSTHEQYF.

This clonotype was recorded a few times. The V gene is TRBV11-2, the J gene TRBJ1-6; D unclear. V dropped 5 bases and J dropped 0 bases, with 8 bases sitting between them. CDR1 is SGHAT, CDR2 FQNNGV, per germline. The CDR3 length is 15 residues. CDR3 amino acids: CASSPRSSYNSPLHF. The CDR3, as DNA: TGTGCCAGCAGCCCCAGAAGCTCCTATAATTCACCCCTCCACTTT.

Here the CDR3 DNA reads TGTGCCAGCAGCCAGCCTAGCTATGGCTACACCTTC. Amino acids: CASSQPSYGYTF. The chain couples TRBV3-1 to TRBJ1-2; D call uncertain. The V gene lost 3 bases and the J gene lost 4 bases, with 6 bases spanning the gap. The germline V gene has CDR1 LGHDT and CDR2 YNNKEL (reference sequence). The CDR3 runs 12 residues.

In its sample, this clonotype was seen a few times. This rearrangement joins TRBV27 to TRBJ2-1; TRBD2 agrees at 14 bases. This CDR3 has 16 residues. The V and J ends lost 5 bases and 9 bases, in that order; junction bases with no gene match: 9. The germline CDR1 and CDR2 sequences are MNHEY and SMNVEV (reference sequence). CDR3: CASSLKTSGRASEQFF. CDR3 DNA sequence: TGTGCCAGCAGTCTCAAGACTAGCGGGAGGGCCTCTGAGCAGTTCTTC.

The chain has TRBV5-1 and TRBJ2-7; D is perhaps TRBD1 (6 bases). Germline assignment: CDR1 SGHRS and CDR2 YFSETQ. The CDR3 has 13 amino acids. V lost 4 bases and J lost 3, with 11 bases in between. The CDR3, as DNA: TGCGCCAGCAGCGAGGGGGACATCTACGAGCAGTACTTC. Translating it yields CASSEGDIYEQYF.

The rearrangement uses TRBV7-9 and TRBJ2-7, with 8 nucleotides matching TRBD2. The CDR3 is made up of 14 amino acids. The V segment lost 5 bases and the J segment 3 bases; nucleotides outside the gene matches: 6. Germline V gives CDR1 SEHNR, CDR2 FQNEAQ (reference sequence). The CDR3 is CASSLSGGLYEQYF. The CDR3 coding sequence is TGTGCCAGCAGCCTCAGCGGGGGCCTCTACGAGCAGTACTTC.

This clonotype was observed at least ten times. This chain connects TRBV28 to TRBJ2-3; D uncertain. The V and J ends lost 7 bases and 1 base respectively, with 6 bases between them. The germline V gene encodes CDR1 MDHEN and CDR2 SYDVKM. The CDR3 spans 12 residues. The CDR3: CASKTGTDTQYF. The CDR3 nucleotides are TGTGCCAGCAAAACGGGCACAGATACGCAGTATTTT.

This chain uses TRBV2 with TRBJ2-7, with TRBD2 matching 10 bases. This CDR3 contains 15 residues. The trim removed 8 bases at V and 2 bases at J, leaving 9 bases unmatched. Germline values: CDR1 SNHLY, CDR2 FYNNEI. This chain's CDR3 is CASQRGLAVTYEQYF. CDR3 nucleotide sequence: TGTGCCAGCCAACGTGGACTAGCGGTGACCTACGAGCAGTACTTC.

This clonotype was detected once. CDR3 protein: CASGRQNEKLFF. The CDR3 coding sequence is TGTGCCAGCGGTAGGCAAAATGAAAAACTGTTTTTT. The chain employs TRBV6-5 and TRBJ1-4; D remains unclear. Germline V CDR1 and CDR2: MNHEY, SVGAGI. V lost 8 bases to trimming and J lost 5 bases, with 9 bases between them. This CDR3 contains 12 residues.

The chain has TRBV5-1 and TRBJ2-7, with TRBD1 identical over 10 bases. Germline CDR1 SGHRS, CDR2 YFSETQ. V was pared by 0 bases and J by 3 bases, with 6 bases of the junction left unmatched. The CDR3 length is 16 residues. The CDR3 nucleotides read TGCGCCAGCAGCTTGGCCCGGGGACAGGGGAACTACGAGCAGTACTTC. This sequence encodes CASSLARGQGNYEQYF.

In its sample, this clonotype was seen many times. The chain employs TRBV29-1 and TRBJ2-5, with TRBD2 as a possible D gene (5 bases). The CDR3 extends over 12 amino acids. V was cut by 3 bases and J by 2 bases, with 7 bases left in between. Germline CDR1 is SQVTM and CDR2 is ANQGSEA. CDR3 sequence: CSVDRGQETQYF. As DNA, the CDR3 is TGCAGCGTTGATAGAGGGCAAGAGACCCAGTACTTC.